This T cell receptor beta chain was recorded in a study of blood T cell repertoires in COVID-19. Turning to the study itself: T cells, B-cell-depleted T cells, or PBMCs supplied cDNA or gDNA.

Germline lookup yields CDR1 SGHDT and CDR2 YYEEEE. J lost 7 bases, V lost 4 bases, and 3 bases had no gene match. This CDR3 is 13 amino acids long. Profiling relied on immunoSEQ multiplex PCR, and the TCRdb table lists in-frame clones only, not all of them. The table has fewer than 85,000 clones, roughly 91% seen once. The J gene is TRBJ2-1, the V gene TRBV5-6, with 9 bases aligning to TRBD1. Input material: peripheral blood. This TCR was recovered from a woman aged 50 to 65 in a cohort sampled during active COVID-19. The CDR3, as DNA: TGTGCCAGCAGCCGGGACAGGGCGAATGAGCAGTTCTTC. Protein sequence: CASSRDRANEQFF.